This T cell receptor beta chain was found in a study of blood T cell repertoires in COVID-19. Per germline, CDR1 MDHEN and CDR2 SYDVKM. The CDR3 runs 15 residues. Trimming at V came to 5 bases and at J to 6 bases, leaving 9 bases not matched to a gene. TCRdb keeps only in-frame clones here, not all; method: immunoSEQ multiplex PCR. The data hold some 78,000 clones, with about 83% observed a single time. This TCR was sampled from a man in his fifties with acute or convalescent COVID-19. Sequenced input: peripheral blood. The J gene is TRBJ2-3, the V gene TRBV28, with TRBD1 matching 9 bases. The CDR3 DNA follows: TGTGCCAGCAGTACCCGGACAGGGGACATGGATACGCAGTATTTT. This encodes CASSTRTGDMDTQYF.